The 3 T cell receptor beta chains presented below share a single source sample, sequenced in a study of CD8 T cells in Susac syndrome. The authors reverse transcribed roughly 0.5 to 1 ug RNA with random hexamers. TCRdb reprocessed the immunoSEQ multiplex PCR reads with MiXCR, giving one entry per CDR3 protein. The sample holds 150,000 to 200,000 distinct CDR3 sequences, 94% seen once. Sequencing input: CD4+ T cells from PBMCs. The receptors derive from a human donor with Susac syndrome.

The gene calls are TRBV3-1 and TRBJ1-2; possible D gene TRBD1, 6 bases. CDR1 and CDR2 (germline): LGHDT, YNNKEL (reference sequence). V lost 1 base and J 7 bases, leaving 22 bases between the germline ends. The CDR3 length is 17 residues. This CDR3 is CASSQGWGLLGGGGYTF. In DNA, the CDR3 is TGTGCCAGCAGCCAAGGATGGGGGTTGCTGGGGGGCGGTGGCTACACCTTC.

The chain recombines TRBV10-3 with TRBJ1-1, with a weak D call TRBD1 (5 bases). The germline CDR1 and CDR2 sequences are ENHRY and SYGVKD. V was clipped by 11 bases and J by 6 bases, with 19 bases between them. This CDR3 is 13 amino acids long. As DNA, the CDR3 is TGTGCCGTTAATGGGGACTCAGGTCCTGAAGCTTTCTTT. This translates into CAVNGDSGPEAFF.

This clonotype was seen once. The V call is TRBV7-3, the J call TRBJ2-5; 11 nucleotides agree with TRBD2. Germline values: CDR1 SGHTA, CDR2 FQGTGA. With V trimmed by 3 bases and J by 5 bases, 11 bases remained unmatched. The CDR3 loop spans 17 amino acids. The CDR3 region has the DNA TGTGCCAGCAGCTTCACCGGGGCTAGCGGGGGGAGGGAGACCCAGTACTTC. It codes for CASSFTGASGGRETQYF. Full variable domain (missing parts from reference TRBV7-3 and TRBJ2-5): GAGVSQTPSNKVTEKGKYVELRCDPISGHTALYWYRQSLGQGPEFLIYFQGTGAADDSGLPNDRFFAVRPEGSVSTLKIQRTERGDSAVYLCASSFTGASGGRETQYFGPGTRLLVL.